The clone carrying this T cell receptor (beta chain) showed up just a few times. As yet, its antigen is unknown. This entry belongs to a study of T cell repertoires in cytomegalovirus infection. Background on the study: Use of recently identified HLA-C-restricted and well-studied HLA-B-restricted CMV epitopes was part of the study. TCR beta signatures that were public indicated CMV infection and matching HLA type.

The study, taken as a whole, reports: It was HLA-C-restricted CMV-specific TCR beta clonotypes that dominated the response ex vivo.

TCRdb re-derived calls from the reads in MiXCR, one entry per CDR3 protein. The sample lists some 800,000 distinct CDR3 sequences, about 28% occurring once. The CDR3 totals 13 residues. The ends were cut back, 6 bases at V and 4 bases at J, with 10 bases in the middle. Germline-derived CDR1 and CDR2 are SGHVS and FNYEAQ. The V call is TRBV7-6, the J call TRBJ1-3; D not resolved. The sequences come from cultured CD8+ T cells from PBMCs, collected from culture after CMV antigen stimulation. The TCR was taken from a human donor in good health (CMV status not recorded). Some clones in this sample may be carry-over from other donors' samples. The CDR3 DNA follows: TGTGCCAGCAGTTTCGCGGGAGGAAACACCATATATTTT. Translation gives CASSFAGGNTIYF.